This TCR beta chain was profiled in a study of cytomegalovirus exposure and HLA in healthy donors. The PCR was carried out with 60 Vbeta primers and 13 Jbeta primers. The data were produced by immunoSEQ multiplex PCR, yet TCRdb's version contains in-frame clones alone and is incomplete. Counted here are around 120,000 clones, about 70% occurring once; the ten biggest clones make up 2.6%. Trimming shortened V by 4 bases and J by 6 bases, and 12 bases separated the two germline ends. The germline V gene encodes CDR1 MNHEY and CDR2 SMNVEV (reference sequence). CDR3 size: 13 residues. The V call is TRBV27, the J call TRBJ1-1, with D unresolved. This clonotype originated in a woman aged 60-75 years in good health and CMV-seropositive. The sequenced material came from PBMCs. CDR3 region: CASSSLGTAEAFF. The CDR3 DNA reads TGTGCCAGCAGTTCCCTGGGCACTGCTGAAGCTTTCTTT.